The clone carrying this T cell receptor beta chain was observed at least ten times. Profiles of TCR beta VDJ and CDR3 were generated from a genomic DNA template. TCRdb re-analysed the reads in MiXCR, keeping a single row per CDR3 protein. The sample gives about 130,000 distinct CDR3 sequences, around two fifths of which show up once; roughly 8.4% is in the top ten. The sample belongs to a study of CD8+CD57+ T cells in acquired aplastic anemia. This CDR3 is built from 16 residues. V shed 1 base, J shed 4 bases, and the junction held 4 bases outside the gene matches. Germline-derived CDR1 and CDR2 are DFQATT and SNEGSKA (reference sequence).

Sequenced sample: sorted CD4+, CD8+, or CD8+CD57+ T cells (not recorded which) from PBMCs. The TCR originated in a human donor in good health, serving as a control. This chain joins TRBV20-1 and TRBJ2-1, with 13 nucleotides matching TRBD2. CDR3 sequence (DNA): TGCAGTGCTAGAGCCAGGACTAGCGGGGGATACAATGAGCAGTTCTTC. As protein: CSARARTSGGYNEQFF.